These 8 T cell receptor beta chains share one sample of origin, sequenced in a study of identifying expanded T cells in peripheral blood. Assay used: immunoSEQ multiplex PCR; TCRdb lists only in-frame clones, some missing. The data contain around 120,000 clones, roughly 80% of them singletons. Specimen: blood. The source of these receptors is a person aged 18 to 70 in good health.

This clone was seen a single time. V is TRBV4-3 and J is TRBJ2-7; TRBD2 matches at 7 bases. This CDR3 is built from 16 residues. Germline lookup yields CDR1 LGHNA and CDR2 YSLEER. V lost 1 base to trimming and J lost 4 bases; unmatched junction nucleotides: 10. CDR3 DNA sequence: TGCGCCAGCAGCCAAGTTGGGCCTAGCGGAGCTTACGAGCAGTACTTC. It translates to CASSQVGPSGAYEQYF.

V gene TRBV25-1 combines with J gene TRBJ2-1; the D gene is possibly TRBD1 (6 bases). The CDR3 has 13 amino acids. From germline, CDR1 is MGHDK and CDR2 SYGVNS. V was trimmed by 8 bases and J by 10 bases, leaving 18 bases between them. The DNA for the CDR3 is TGTGCCAGCGGGGACAATTGGACGGAAGAGCAGTTCTTC. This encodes CASGDNWTEEQFF.

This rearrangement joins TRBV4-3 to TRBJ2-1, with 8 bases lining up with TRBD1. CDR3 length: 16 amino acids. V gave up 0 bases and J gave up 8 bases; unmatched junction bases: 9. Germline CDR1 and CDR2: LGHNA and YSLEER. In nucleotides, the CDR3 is TGCGCCAGCAGCCAAGATTCAGGGGGCTGGTACGATGAGCAGTTCTTC. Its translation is CASSQDSGGWYDEQFF.

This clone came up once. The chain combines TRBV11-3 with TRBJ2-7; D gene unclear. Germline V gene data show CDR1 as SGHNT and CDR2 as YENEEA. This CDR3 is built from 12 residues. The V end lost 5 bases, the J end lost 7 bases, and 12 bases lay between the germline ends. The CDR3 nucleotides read TGTGCCAGCAGCGCCCGTTTGGATGAGCAGTACTTC. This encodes CASSARLDEQYF.

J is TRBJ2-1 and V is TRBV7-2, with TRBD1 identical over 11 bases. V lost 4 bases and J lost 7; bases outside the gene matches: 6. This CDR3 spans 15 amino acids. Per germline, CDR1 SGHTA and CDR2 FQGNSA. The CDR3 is CASSSDRGRKNEQFF. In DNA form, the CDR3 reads TGTGCCAGCAGCTCGGACAGGGGGCGCAAAAATGAGCAGTTCTTC. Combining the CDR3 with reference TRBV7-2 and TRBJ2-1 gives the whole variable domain GAGVSQSPSNKVTEKGKDVELRCDPISGHTALYWYRQSLGQGLEFLIYFQGNSAPDKSGLPSDRFSAERTGGSVSTLTIQRTQQEDSAVYLCASSSDRGRKNEQFFGPGTRLTVL.

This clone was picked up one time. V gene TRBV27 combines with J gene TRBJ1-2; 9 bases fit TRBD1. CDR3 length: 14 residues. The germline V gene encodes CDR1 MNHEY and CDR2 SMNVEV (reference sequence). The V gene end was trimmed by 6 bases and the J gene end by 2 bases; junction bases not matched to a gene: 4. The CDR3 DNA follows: TGTGCCAGCAGAACACAGGGGGCCAACTATGGCTACACCTTC. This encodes CASRTQGANYGYTF.

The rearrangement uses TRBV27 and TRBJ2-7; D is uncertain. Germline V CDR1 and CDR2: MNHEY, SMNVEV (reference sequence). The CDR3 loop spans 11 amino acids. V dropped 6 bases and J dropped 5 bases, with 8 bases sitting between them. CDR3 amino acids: CASRPLNEQYF. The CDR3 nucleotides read TGTGCCAGCAGACCGCTAAACGAGCAGTACTTC.

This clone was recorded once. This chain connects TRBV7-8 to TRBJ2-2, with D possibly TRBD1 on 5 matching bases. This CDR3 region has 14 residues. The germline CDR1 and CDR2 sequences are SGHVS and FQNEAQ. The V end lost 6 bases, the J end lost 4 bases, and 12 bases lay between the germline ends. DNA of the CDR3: TGTGCCAGCAGTTTTAGGGGAAGCACCGGGGAGCTGTTTTTT. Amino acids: CASSFRGSTGELFF.